The clone carrying this TCR beta chain showed up just a few times. Its antigen is as yet unknown. TCRdb re-called the RT-PCR reads through MiXCR, storing one row per CDR3 protein. The data hold fewer than 550,000 distinct CDR3 sequences, with 25% observed a single time. This record belongs to a study of response to subunit inactivated influenza vaccine. This CDR3 region has 14 residues. Trimming removed 4 bases at V and 5 bases at J, with 12 bases between. General observations from the study: That few new T cells are recruited by each seasonal influenza vaccination was the authors' suggestion.

V gene TRBV12-3 or TRBV12-4 combines with J gene TRBJ2-1; D uncertain. The clonotype originates from a man aged 45-65 years who received an inactivated influenza vaccine. This specimen was CD4+ T cells sorted from PBMCs, taken roughly 5 days after vaccination. CDR3 coding DNA: TGTGCCAGCAGTTCGACGACAACTAACAATGAGCAGTTCTTC. Its translation is CASSSTTTNNEQFF.